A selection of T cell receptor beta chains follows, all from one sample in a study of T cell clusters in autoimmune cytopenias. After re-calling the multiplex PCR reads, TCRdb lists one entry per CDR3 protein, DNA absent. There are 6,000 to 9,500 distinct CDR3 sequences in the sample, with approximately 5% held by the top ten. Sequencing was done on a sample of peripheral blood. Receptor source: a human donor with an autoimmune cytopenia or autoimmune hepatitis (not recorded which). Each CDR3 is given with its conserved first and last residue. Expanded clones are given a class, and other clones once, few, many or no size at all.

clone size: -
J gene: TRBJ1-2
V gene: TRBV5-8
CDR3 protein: CASKLTESNYGYTF

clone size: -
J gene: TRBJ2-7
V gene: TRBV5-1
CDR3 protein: CASSPRAGTETYEQYF

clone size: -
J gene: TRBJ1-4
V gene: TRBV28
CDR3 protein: CASRITGVGEKLFF

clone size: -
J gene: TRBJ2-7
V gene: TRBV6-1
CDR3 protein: CASSEAQRGLVHEQYF

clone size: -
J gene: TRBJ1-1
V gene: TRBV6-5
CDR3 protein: CAISESPTGSIRRTEAFF

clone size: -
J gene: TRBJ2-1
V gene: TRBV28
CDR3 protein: CASSFGYWPSGNNEQFF

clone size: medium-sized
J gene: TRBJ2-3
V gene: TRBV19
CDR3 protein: CASAITDTQYF

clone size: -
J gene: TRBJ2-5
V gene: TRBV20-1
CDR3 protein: CSANPVEGGKETQYF

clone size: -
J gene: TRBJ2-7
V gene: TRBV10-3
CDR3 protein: CAISGTGGGNYEQYF

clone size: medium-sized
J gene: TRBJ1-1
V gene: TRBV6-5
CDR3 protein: CASSYSKLGDTEAFF

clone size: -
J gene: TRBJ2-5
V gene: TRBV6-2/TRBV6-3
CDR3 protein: CASSLGRETQYF

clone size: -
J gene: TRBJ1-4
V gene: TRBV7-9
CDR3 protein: CASTFSGTGSEKLFF

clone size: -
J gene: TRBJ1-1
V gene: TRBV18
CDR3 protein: CASSQTPTGADTEAFF

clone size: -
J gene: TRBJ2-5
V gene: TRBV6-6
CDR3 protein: CASSYSNLLLGETQYF

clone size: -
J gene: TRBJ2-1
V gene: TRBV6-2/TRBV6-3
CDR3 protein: CASSYSGEDLNEQFF

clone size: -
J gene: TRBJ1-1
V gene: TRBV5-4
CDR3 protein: CASIWETEAFF

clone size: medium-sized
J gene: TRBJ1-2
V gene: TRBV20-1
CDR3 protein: CSARDITDGGYTF

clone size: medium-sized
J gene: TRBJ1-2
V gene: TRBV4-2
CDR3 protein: CASSQVPGYGGGNDGYTF

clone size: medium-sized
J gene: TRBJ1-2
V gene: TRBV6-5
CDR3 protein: CASSYSRAPTPYGYTF

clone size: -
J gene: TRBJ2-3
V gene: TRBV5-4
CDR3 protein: CASSPALAGLPGADTQYF

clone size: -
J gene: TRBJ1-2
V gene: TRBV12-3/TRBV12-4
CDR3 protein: CASSLIGQGGYTF

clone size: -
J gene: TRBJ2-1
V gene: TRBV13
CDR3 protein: CASSLERRWDGEQFF